This T cell receptor (beta chain) emerged from a study of B cell selection in AIRE deficiency (dated by TCRdb to between 2017 and 2020). Looking at the study overall: TCRbeta repertoires of sorted blood CD4+ conventional T cells and regulatory T cells were compared between AIRE-deficient patients and healthy controls. The TCR-sequenced cohort comprised about five AIRE-deficient APECED patients and about five healthy control donors.

The CDR3 starts with the cysteine, ends with the phenylalanine, and has 14 residues. Only the CDR3 DNA stays, 42 bases, in frame from base 1. V and J are truncated by 8 bases and 0 bases respectively, leaving an intervening sequence of 11 bases. CDR1 MNHEY and CDR2 SMNVEV were looked up in the germline V gene (reference sequence). CD4+CD25hiCD127low/negative cells were sorted as the regulatory T cell population. The AIRE-deficient patients had APECED syndrome. A FACSAria flow cytometer was used to sort the Tconv and Treg cells intended for TCRbeta sequencing. Sorted cells were collected in 5-ml round-bottom polystyrene tubes, and dry cell pellets were stored frozen at -80 degrees C prior to sequencing. Study-wide findings and limitations: Approximately 29% of the Treg TCRbeta sequences shared among healthy donors were detected in patient Tconv cells, suggesting that Treg-biased clones are diverted into the Tconv compartment. Among fewer than 4,500 shared Treg TCRbeta sequences, around 31% were shared exclusively among healthy donors and about 8.4% exclusively among patients, which suggests that Treg selection is less efficient in the absence of AIRE. TCRBV gene usage, CDR3 length and TCR diversity in Tconv and Treg cells from AIRE-deficient patients were found to be similar to those in cells from healthy donors. Shared Treg sequences had shorter CDR3s, reflecting a bias toward rearrangements with few non-templated nucleotide insertions. Only TCRbeta chains were sequenced, and about 33% of the Treg sequences shared among healthy donors were also detected in healthy Tconv cells, possibly owing to differing TCRalpha chains.

About this clone itself: Its antigen is still unknown. No much larger clone exists at a distance of one base, and base qualities are not known.

The immunoSEQ platform was used to sequence the TCRbeta chain. In the source study's methods: When Treg repertoires were pooled, patients gave around 50,000 distinct TCRbeta sequences, while healthy donors gave 90,000 to 100,000. Public Treg TCRbeta sequences were defined as those shared by two or more individuals and were then searched for in Tconv repertoires. Differences between groups were assessed using Mann-Whitney U tests with Bonferroni-Dunn correction in GraphPad Prism 7.03. TCRdb provides this immuneACCESS table in a form limited to in-frame rearrangements. Some clones are lacking; in checked studies, under half of them reflect an unresolved V gene, and why the rest are absent is not known. V, J and clone size were drawn from that table, and D and trimming were deduced from the DNA. The table for this sample lists about 21,000 clones; around 93% of them were counted only once. The ten largest clones capture about 2% of the sample.

The V gene is TRBV27 and the J gene is TRBJ2-4, with no reliable assignment of the D segment. Sample: Tregs sorted from PBMCs. The sequence came from a human donor with AIRE deficiency. This receptor has the CDR3 CASVSLGAKNIQYF. The DNA sequence is as follows: TGTGCCAGCGTGTCTCTGGGAGCCAAAAACATTCAGTACTTC.